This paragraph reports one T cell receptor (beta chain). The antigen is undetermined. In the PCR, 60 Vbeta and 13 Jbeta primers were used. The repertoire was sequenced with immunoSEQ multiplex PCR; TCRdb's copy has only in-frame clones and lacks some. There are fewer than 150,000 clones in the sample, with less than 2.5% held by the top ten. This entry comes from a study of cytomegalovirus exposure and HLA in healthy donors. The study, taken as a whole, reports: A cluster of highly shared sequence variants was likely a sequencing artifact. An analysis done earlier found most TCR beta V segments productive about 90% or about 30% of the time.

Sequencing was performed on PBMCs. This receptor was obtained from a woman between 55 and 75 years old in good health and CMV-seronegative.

The CDR3 region is CASALAVNSNQPQHF. DNA for the CDR3: TGTGCCAGCGCCTTAGCGGTGAATAGCAATCAGCCCCAGCATTTT. The genes are TRBV6-5 and TRBJ1-5; D ambiguous. V gave up 8 bases and J gave up 0 bases, with 14 bases separating them. The CDR3 runs 15 residues. Germline lookup yields CDR1 MNHEY and CDR2 SVGAGI.